This T cell receptor (beta chain) was observed in a study of a mutant IDH1 vaccine in newly diagnosed glioma. Notes on this clone: The antigen is not known.

Time point specified: week 35, safety follow-up. Each dose of the vaccine consisted of 300 ug of mutant IDH1 20-mer peptide, with topical imiquimod. The data were produced by immunoSEQ multiplex PCR, yet TCRdb's version contains in-frame clones alone and is incomplete. The data contain some 42,000 clones, around 83% of them seen just once; the ten biggest clones take up approximately 4.8%. CDR1 SGHTA and CDR2 FQGNSA come from the germline V gene. This CDR3 has 14 residues. The junction had 4 bases not matched to a gene; V was cut back by 0 bases and J by 8 bases. Sequencing was performed on PBMCs, taken from a glioma patient whose treatment included an IDH1 peptide vaccine. The TCR was taken from a woman aged 45-65 years with glioma. The chain recombines TRBV7-2 with TRBJ1-2; 9 positions match TRBD1. The CDR3 sequence is CASSLAGTGNGYTF. CDR3 nucleotide sequence: TGTGCCAGCAGCTTAGCCGGGACAGGGAACGGCTACACCTTC.